This TCR beta chain emerged from a study of blood T cell repertoires in COVID-19. Study-wide background: Material from acute and convalescent COVID-19 was sourced from the United States, Italy and Spain. Sources were T cells, B-cell-depleted T cells, or PBMCs; the material itself was cDNA or gDNA.

Germline CDR1 reads SGHTA; CDR2 reads FQGTGA. This CDR3 is built from 15 residues. Trimming removed 5 bases from V and 2 bases from J, with 12 bases in between. The assay was immunoSEQ multiplex PCR, and TCRdb's table has in-frame clones only and misses some. Found here are roughly 54,000 clones, approximately 90% of them singletons; the top ten hold around 30%. This sequence originates from a human donor in a cohort sampled during active COVID-19. The chain has TRBV7-3 and TRBJ2-2, with a weak D call TRBD2 (5 bases). Sequencing was done on a sample of peripheral blood. CDR3 DNA sequence: TGTGCCAGCAGCCTTGCCCGGGATAACACCGGGGAGCTGTTTTTT. Translating it yields CASSLARDNTGELFF.